This entry concerns a single TCR beta chain. The antigen it binds to is not known. No clone much larger than this one lies a single base away; base qualities are absent. The donors were roughly 40 Caucasian individuals from Russia, aged about 6 to 100 years, who were systemically healthy. Each donor gave 8 to 10 milliliters of peripheral blood, collected into EDTA-treated Vacutainer tubes. Ficoll-Paque density-gradient centrifugation was used to isolate PBMCs, with at least 6.5 million per sample. Total RNA, at least 6 micrograms per sample, was extracted from PBMCs with Trizol reagent. For every donor, flow cytometry on a PBMC aliquot measured the percentage of naive CD45RAhigh/CD27high T cells. The CDR3 sequence holds 16 residues, the cysteine and phenylalanine included. Only the CDR3 DNA stays, 48 bases, in frame from base 1. The germline V gene encodes CDR1 DFQATT and CDR2 SNEGSKA (reference sequence). Trimming costs V 4 bases and J 5 bases, and their ends lie 18 bases apart.

These data are taken from a study of blood T cells in healthy people across ages (dated by TCRdb to the mid-2010s). Regarding the research as a whole: In model experiments, template switching captured about one uniquely barcoded TCR beta cDNA molecule for every two T cells. Using deep sequencing normalized with unique cDNA molecular identifiers, the study measured how TCR beta repertoire diversity changes with age. The donors were divided into four age groups: young (average approximately 16 years), middle-aged (approximately 42), aged (roughly 66) and long-lived (roughly 88). To avoid experimental bias, donors of different ages were spread randomly across the sequencing lanes. The study analyzed two additional independent replicas of 1 million unique cDNA reads from the same blood draw for two donors, one aged 18 to 29 and one aged 80 or older. Overall results and qualifications from the work: Since profiling was done on bulk unsorted PBMCs, naive and antigen-experienced compartments could not be conclusively compared. Observed TCR beta diversity per million T cells fell roughly linearly with age, and a significant reduction was already apparent by age roughly 40. Observed TCR beta diversity correlated strongly with the percentage of naive T cells measured by flow cytometry. Estimates of total diversity based on one million sequenced T cells were considered lower bounds and underestimates. Compared with the aged group, the long-lived group had more naive CD4+ T cells, fewer expanded clones and increased TCR diversity, a pattern suggesting age selection. Because the CMV infection status of the donors was unknown, age-related changes in expanded clonotypes may potentially have been confounded.

The receptor library was made with 5' RACE. The reads were generated on an Illumina HiSeq 2500. A second PCR of roughly 6 to 11 cycles was performed with a sample-barcoded 5' primer and a J-beta primer mix. Each TCR beta cDNA molecule received a unique molecular identifier from a template-switch 5' adaptor carrying 12 random nucleotides. Each sample yielded at least 3 million CDR3-containing paired-end reads. First-strand cDNA synthesis was performed from all RNA using the Mint cDNA synthesis kit, with priming by a TRBC-specific oligonucleotide. All cDNA was treated with uracil-DNA glycosylase and then went through a first 18-cycle PCR with the universal primers M1SS and BC2_uni_R. The original methods were these. Each sample was normalized by randomly selecting 1 million high-quality reads, each carrying a distinct molecular identifier. Reads with shared molecular identifiers were discarded instead of being binned into consensus sequences. CDR3 identification, clonotype clustering and error correction used MiTCR with a Q25 quality threshold and the strictest error-elimination algorithm. Lower-bound total TCR beta diversity was estimated with a nonparametric unseen species model using Euler transformation. Through fastp at Q25 and MiXCR, TCRdb rebuilt clones from the public reads, retaining in-frame beta chains. CDR3 protein duplicates are merged, each entry listing the most common genes and DNA. The V and J calls follow TCRdb's processing rather than the paper's. Across this sample there are roughly 800,000 distinct CDR3 sequences, with about 55% seen only once. Around 40% of the sample belongs to the ten largest clones.

The source material was blood. Recombination joined TRBV20-1 with TRBJ1-6, with a weak D call of TRBD1 (5 bases match). The sequence derives from an elderly man in good health. The DNA sequence is TGCAGTGCTATTGGGCCTGGGGGGAGTAATAATTCACCCCTCCACTTT. Its protein reads: CSAIGPGGSNNSPLHF.